This T cell receptor beta chain is from a study of cytomegalovirus exposure and HLA in healthy donors. On the study more broadly: In a later analysis, it was reported that the roughly 120 validation repertoires had been produced on the same platform as the 600 to 850 repertoires belonging to the first cohort.

The protocol was immunoSEQ multiplex PCR, while the TCRdb copy is restricted to in-frame clones and leaves out a portion. The sample lists about 50,000 clones; about 90% were seen once. Germline V gene data show CDR1 as SGHRS and CDR2 as YFSETQ. The germline V and J ends were trimmed by 4 bases and 4 bases, with 9 bases remaining between them. This CDR3 region has 14 residues. As concerns this clone: Antigen unknown.

Study observations and caveats: Subsequent analysis revealed that first-cohort TCR clusters tended to co-occur in the 120 or so validation repertoires. In vitro, three CMV-associated chains proved specific for CMV antigens. Researchers counted roughly 160 TCR beta chains as cytomegalovirus-associated.

This sequence was found in a man aged 18-30 years in good health and CMV-seronegative. What was sequenced was PBMCs. The chain combines TRBV5-1 with TRBJ2-6; D ambiguous. In DNA form, the CDR3 reads TGCGCCAGCAGCCCCACTATCGGGGCCAACGTCCTGACTTTC. Translating it yields CASSPTIGANVLTF. The variable domain in full, with the rest retrieved from reference TRBV5-1 and TRBJ2-6, is KAGVTQTPRYLIKTRGQQVTLSCSPISGHRSVSWYQQTPGQGLQFLFEYFSETQRNKGNFPGRFSGRQFSNSRSEMNVSTLELGDSALYLCASSPTIGANVLTFGAGSRLTVL.